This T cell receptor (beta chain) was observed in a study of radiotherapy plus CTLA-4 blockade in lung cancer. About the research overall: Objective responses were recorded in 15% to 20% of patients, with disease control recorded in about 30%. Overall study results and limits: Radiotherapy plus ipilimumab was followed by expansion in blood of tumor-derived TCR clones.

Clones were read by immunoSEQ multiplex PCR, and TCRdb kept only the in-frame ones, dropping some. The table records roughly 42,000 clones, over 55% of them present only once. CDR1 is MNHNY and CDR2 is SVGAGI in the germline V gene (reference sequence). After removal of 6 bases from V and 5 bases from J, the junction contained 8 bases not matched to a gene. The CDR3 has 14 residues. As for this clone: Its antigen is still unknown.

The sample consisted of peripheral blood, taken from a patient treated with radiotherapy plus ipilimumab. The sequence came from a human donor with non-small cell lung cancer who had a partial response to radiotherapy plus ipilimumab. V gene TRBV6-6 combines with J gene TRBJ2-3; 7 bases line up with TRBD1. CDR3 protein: CASRPGTEKDTQYF. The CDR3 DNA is TGTGCCAGCAGACCCGGGACAGAAAAAGATACGCAGTATTTT.